The 24 T cell receptor beta chains below come from one sample, sequenced in a study of shared clonotypes between healthy human individuals. This table comes from immunoSEQ multiplex PCR, and its TCRdb copy is limited to in-frame clones, with some not included. This table holds some 790,000 clones, around 70% found once. The sample taken for sequencing was memory CD4+ T cells sorted from blood. Subset of the sample: CD45RA-negative fraction. The receptor set was obtained from a woman in her twenties or thirties in good health.

The rearrangement joins TRBV10-3 to TRBJ2-3; possibly TRBD1 or TRBD2 for D (5 bases each). CDR3 length: 13 residues. Trimming pared 10 bases from V and 0 bases from J, leaving 11 bases between. CDR1 and CDR2 (germline): ENHRY, SYGVKD. The CDR3 reads CATGTGSTDTQYF. In DNA form, the CDR3 reads TGTGCCACCGGGACGGGAAGCACAGATACGCAGTATTTT.

The V and J genes are TRBV10-3 and TRBJ2-1; 11 bases fit TRBD2. The V gene end was trimmed by 7 bases and the J gene end by 3 bases; junction bases not matched to a gene: 2. CDR3 length: 14 amino acids. Germline V gene lookup returns CDR1 ENHRY and CDR2 SYGVKD. In DNA form, the CDR3 reads TGTGCCATCAAGGGACTAGCGGACTACAATGAGCAGTTCTTC. Translation: CAIKGLADYNEQFF.

The chain uses TRBV7-9 and TRBJ2-3; D is undetermined. Trimming stripped 4 bases from V and 2 bases from J, with 25 bases between. This CDR3 comprises 19 residues. The germline V gene encodes CDR1 SEHNR and CDR2 FQNEAQ (reference sequence). The chain's CDR3 is CASSSKLRGLAVHTDTQYF. The DNA of the CDR3 is TGTGCCAGCAGCTCAAAATTAAGAGGATTGGCGGTACACACAGATACGCAGTATTTT.

The table lists this clone with a few counts. The chain has TRBV10-3 and TRBJ2-3; TRBD2 agrees at 12 bases. Germline values: CDR1 ENHRY, CDR2 SYGVKD. Trimming removed 6 bases from V and 2 bases from J; junction bases left unmatched: 6. The CDR3 contains 16 residues. The CDR3 DNA sequence: TGTGCCATCAGGTCGGGGACTAGCGGGCCCACAGATACGCAGTATTTT. Translation: CAIRSGTSGPTDTQYF.

The V and J genes are TRBV10-1 and TRBJ2-3; 7 positions agree with TRBD2. CDR1 is WNHNN and CDR2 is SYGVQD in the germline V gene (reference sequence). CDR3 length: 14 residues. V was clipped by 2 bases and J by 1 base; unmatched bases: 0. Here the CDR3 reads CASSETSGTDTQYF. The CDR3 DNA reads as TGCGCCAGCAGTGAGACTAGCGGCACAGATACGCAGTATTTT.

The chain links TRBV7-3 to TRBJ2-1; the D is unclear. Between the trimmed V and J ends, which lost 1 base and 7 bases, there was a span of 5 bases. Germline CDR1 is SGHTA and CDR2 is FQGTGA. The CDR3 totals 12 residues. The CDR3 protein is CASSLRGNEQFF. CDR3 DNA sequence: TGTGCCAGCAGCTTAAGGGGAAATGAGCAGTTCTTC. Full variable domain (outside the CDR3, taken from reference TRBV7-3 and TRBJ2-1): GAGVSQTPSNKVTEKGKYVELRCDPISGHTALYWYRQSLGQGPEFLIYFQGTGAADDSGLPNDRFFAVRPEGSVSTLKIQRTERGDSAVYLCASSLRGNEQFFGPGTRLTVL.

This clone was detected only once. The rearrangement links TRBV6-6 to TRBJ1-2; the match to TRBD1 covers 9 bases. The V and J ends lost 2 bases and 7 bases, in that order; junction bases with no gene match: 5. There are 14 residues in the CDR3. Germline values: CDR1 MNHNY, CDR2 SVGAGI (reference sequence). This CDR3 reads CASSYTQGARGYTF. As DNA, the CDR3 is TGTGCCAGCAGTTACACACAGGGGGCGCGTGGCTACACCTTC.

This chain links TRBV2 with TRBJ1-3, with D uncertain. Between the trimmed V and J ends, which lost 6 bases and 5 bases, there was a span of 17 bases. Germline CDR1 SNHLY, CDR2 FYNNEI. CDR3 length equals 15 residues. The CDR3 reads CASRNLGNWRNTIYF. The DNA of the CDR3 is TGTGCCAGCAGGAATCTCGGGAATTGGAGAAACACCATATATTTT.

The V and J genes are TRBV28 and TRBJ2-7; the match to TRBD1 covers 8 bases. Per the germline V gene, CDR1 is MDHEN and CDR2 is SYDVKM. J gave up 3 bases and V 8 bases, and 12 bases lay outside the gene matches. This CDR3 has 15 residues. The CDR3 region is CASPPVGTGHYEQYF. The CDR3 bases are TGTGCCAGCCCCCCCGTGGGGACAGGCCACTACGAGCAGTACTTC.

V and J are TRBV7-6 and TRBJ2-1; 10 bases map to TRBD2. Germline CDR1 is SGHVS and CDR2 is FNYEAQ. The V segment lost 3 bases and the J segment 7 bases; nucleotides outside the gene matches: 3. CDR3 size: 14 residues. The CDR3 DNA is TGTGCCAGCAGCTTGGGACTAGCGAGGAATGAGCAGTTCTTC. Its protein is CASSLGLARNEQFF.

The chain uses TRBV7-6 and TRBJ2-1; 7 bases are shared with TRBD1. Germline-derived CDR1 and CDR2 are SGHVS and FNYEAQ. The CDR3 runs 17 residues. The V and J ends lost 1 base and 4 bases, in that order; junction bases with no gene match: 10. Written as DNA, the CDR3 is TGTGCCAGCAGCTTAGGATTGAGGGGGCGATCATACAATGAGCAGTTCTTC. Its protein is CASSLGLRGRSYNEQFF.

The J gene is TRBJ2-5, the V gene TRBV7-2; 8 bases agree with TRBD1. V shed 5 bases and J 6 bases; nucleotides not matched to a gene: 14. Per germline, CDR1 SGHTA and CDR2 FQGNSA. This CDR3 contains 16 residues. This CDR3 is CASSPRTGTYKQTQYF. In nucleotides, the CDR3 is TGTGCCAGCAGCCCAAGGACAGGGACCTACAAACAGACCCAGTACTTC.

The V gene is TRBV6-1, the J gene TRBJ1-5; D may be TRBD1 (5 bases). The germline CDR1 and CDR2 sequences are MNHNS and SASEGT. This CDR3 has 16 residues. The V end lost 1 base, the J end lost 4 bases, and 14 bases lay between the germline ends. CDR3: CASSEVWVQVNQPQHF. CDR3 bases: TGTGCCAGCAGTGAAGTATGGGTACAGGTAAATCAGCCCCAGCATTTT.

V usage is TRBV28 and J usage is TRBJ2-1, with 9 positions matching TRBD1. V dropped 6 bases and J dropped 9; count of bases not matched to a gene: 9. The V gene's germline CDR1 is MDHEN and CDR2 SYDVKM. This CDR3 has 14 amino acids. CDR3 coding DNA: TGTGCCAGCAGGTCCGGGACAGGGAGAACTGAGCAGTTCTTC. Its translation is CASRSGTGRTEQFF.

This chain connects TRBV27 to TRBJ1-2; D gene unclear. Trimming stripped 6 bases from V and 1 base from J, with 6 bases between. CDR3 size: 12 residues. CDR1 and CDR2 (germline): MNHEY, SMNVEV (reference sequence). In DNA, the CDR3 is TGTGCCAGCAGCCCGGATAACTATGGCTACACCTTC. This codes for CASSPDNYGYTF.

V gene TRBV27 combines with J gene TRBJ2-2; D unresolved. The CDR3 runs 17 residues. The germline CDR1 and CDR2 sequences are MNHEY and SMNVEV (reference sequence). Trimming pared 2 bases from V and 1 base from J, leaving 14 bases between. CDR3 bases: TGTGCCAGCAGTTTACGGCCCCCTCCCTGGAACACCGGGGAGCTGTTTTTT. It yields the protein CASSLRPPPWNTGELFF.

The genes are TRBV29-1 and TRBJ2-6; D is undetermined. CDR1 and CDR2 from the germline V gene are SQVTM and ANQGSEA. V was cut by 0 bases and J by 0 bases, with 3 bases left in between. This CDR3 is 14 amino acids long. CDR3 DNA: TGCAGCGTTGAAGATCGCTCTGGGGCCAACGTCCTGACTTTC. Translating it yields CSVEDRSGANVLTF.

Concerning this clone: Distinct nucleotide sequences in the sample also encode this CDR3. The V and J genes are TRBV2 and TRBJ1-5; D is perhaps TRBD1 (5 bases). The germline CDR1 and CDR2 sequences are SNHLY and FYNNEI. The CDR3 runs 14 residues. V was pared by 4 bases and J by 0 bases, with 7 bases between. This CDR3 reads CASSGGDSNQPQHF. CDR3 nucleotide sequence: TGTGCCAGCAGTGGGGGGGATAGCAATCAGCCCCAGCATTTT.

This clone was recorded once. This chain connects TRBV5-1 to TRBJ1-1; D gene uncertain. The germline V and J ends were trimmed by 8 bases and 0 bases, with 11 bases remaining between them. This CDR3 is 13 amino acids long. The germline gives CDR1 SGHRS, CDR2 YFSETQ. The CDR3 sequence is CASAVRVNTEAFF. The CDR3 DNA sequence: TGCGCCAGTGCAGTGAGGGTGAACACTGAAGCTTTCTTT.

The chain employs TRBV2 and TRBJ2-7; TRBD1 matches at 11 bases. The ends lost 8 bases at V and 7 bases at J; junction bases unmatched: 4. Germline V gene data show CDR1 as SNHLY and CDR2 as FYNNEI. The CDR3 length is 12 residues. CDR3 loop: CASEGQGGEQYF. For the CDR3, the DNA is TGTGCCAGCGAGGGACAGGGGGGGGAGCAGTACTTC.

V is TRBV6-1 and J is TRBJ1-2; no reliable D call. CDR3 length: 14 residues. Germline V gene lookup returns CDR1 MNHNS and CDR2 SASEGT. Trimming removed 5 bases at V and 4 bases at J, with 14 bases between. For the CDR3, the DNA is TGTGCCAGCAGTCCTCTTGGGCGGCTCTATGGCTACACCTTC. As protein: CASSPLGRLYGYTF.

V usage is TRBV2 and J usage is TRBJ2-3; D assignment may be TRBD1 or TRBD2 (7 bases each). Deletions cut 8 bases from V and 5 bases from J, with 14 bases between. The germline V gene has CDR1 SNHLY and CDR2 FYNNEI. The CDR3 is made up of 13 amino acids. In DNA form, the CDR3 reads TGTGCCAGCTTACAGGGGAGGGGAGATACGCAGTATTTT. This translates into CASLQGRGDTQYF.

The chain couples TRBV19 to TRBJ2-3; TRBD2 matches 12 bases. With 4 bases clipped from V and 5 bases from J, the junction kept 10 bases outside the gene matches. CDR1 is LNHDA and CDR2 is SQIVND in the germline V gene (reference sequence). The CDR3 has 17 residues. The CDR3 nucleotides are TGTGCCAGTAGTACCCGCCGACTAGCGGGAGAGTTAGATACGCAGTATTTT. It specifies CASSTRRLAGELDTQYF.

V and J are TRBV6-4 and TRBJ2-6; 7 bases are shared with TRBD1. CDR1 is MRHNA, CDR2 SNTAGT, per germline. This CDR3 has 17 residues. Trimming at V came to 7 bases and at J to 0 bases, leaving 9 bases not matched to a gene. The CDR3 loop is CASNPGQFFSGANVLTF. The CDR3 DNA sequence: TGTGCCAGCAACCCGGGACAGTTCTTCTCTGGGGCCAACGTCCTGACTTTC.